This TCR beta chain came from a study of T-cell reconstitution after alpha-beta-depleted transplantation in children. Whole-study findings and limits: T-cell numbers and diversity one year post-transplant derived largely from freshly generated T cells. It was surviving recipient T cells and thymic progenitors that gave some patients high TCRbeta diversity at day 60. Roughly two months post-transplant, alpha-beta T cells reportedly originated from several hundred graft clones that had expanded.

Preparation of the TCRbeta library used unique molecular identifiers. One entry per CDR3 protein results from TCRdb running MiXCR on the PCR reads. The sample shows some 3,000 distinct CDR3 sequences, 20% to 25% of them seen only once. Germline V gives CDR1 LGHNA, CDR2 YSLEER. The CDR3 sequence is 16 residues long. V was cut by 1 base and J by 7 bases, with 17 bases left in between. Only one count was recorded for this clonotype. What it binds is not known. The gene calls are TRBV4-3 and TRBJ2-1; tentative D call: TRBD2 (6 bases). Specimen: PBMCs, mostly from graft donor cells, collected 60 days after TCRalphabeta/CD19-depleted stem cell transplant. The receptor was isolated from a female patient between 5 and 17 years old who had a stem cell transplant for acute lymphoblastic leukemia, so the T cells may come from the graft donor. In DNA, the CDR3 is TGCGCCAGCAGCCAAGCCCCCGCGGGCGGGGTTAATGAGCAGTTCTTC. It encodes CASSQAPAGGVNEQFF.